This T cell receptor beta chain was sequenced during a study of sequential checkpoint blockade in melanoma. Treatment specified: randomized to nivolumab then ipilimumab (arm A) or the reverse (arm B). Sequencing used immunoSEQ multiplex PCR; TCRdb keeps in-frame clones, though not all of them. The data show 15,000 to 20,000 clones, approximately 57% seen once. This clone turned up a few times. V was clipped by 5 bases and J by 2 bases; unmatched bases: 8. Germline CDR1 and CDR2: SNHLY and FYNNEI. This CDR3 has 15 amino acids. The chain couples TRBV2 to TRBJ2-5; 7 bases line up with TRBD2. Sequenced material: CD8+ T cells sorted from blood (inferred from file names), taken from a patient given nivolumab and ipilimumab in sequence. This receptor was taken from a human donor with melanoma. CDR3 in DNA: TGTGCCAGCAGTCATTTTGGGGGGGGACAAGAGACCCAGTACTTC. It translates to CASSHFGGGQETQYF.